The next 15 T cell receptor beta chains were all read from a single sample in a study of T cells in localized non-small cell lung cancer. The table came from immunoSEQ multiplex PCR; TCRdb's copy has only in-frame clones and leaves some out. This sample has more than 12,000 clones, with roughly 80% found just once. The sample in question was peripheral blood, obtained before any cancer treatment. The receptors come from a female donor aged 60 or older with stage I squamous cell lung carcinoma.

This clone was seen a single time. This sequence joins TRBV4-1 and TRBJ2-3; 9 bases are shared with TRBD1. Germline V CDR1 and CDR2: MGHRA, YSYEKL. V dropped 2 bases and J dropped 2; count of bases not matched to a gene: 8. There are 17 residues in the CDR3. The CDR3, as DNA: TGCGCCAGCAGCCAAACCTGGGGACAGGGTACCACAGATACGCAGTATTTT. Translated: CASSQTWGQGTTDTQYF.

The V call is TRBV5-5, the J call TRBJ2-1; TRBD2 agrees at 7 bases. This CDR3 has 15 residues. Looked up from germline, CDR1 is SGHKS and CDR2 is YYEKEE (reference sequence). V trimming: 0 bases; J trimming: 4 bases; junction bases outside the gene matches: 4. CDR3 DNA sequence: TGTGCCAGCAGCTTGGCTAGCGGAGTATACAATGAGCAGTTCTTC. Protein: CASSLASGVYNEQFF.

The J gene is TRBJ2-1, the V gene TRBV10-1; 9 nucleotides line up with TRBD2. Germline V CDR1 and CDR2: WNHNN, SYGVQD (reference sequence). This CDR3 is 14 amino acids long. With V trimmed by 5 bases and J by 4 bases, 3 bases remained unmatched. CDR3 sequence: CASSRLAAYNEQFF. Written as DNA, the CDR3 is TGCGCCAGCAGTCGACTAGCGGCGTACAATGAGCAGTTCTTC.

The rearrangement links TRBV6-5 to TRBJ1-2; D is perhaps TRBD1 (5 bases). Trimming left V 10 bases short and J 3 bases short, with 12 bases between. CDR1 is MNHEY, CDR2 SVGAGI, per germline. The CDR3 contains 12 residues. In DNA, the CDR3 is TGTGCCACCCATCGAGGGGACTATGGCTACACCTTC. Residues: CATHRGDYGYTF.

The V gene is TRBV9, the J gene TRBJ2-1, with D unclear. The CDR3 has 12 residues. Trimming shortened V by 0 bases and J by 4 bases, and 2 bases separated the two germline ends. The germline gives CDR1 SGDLS, CDR2 YYNGEE. The CDR3 reads CASSVEYNEQFF. CDR3 coding DNA: TGTGCCAGCAGCGTAGAATACAATGAGCAGTTCTTC.

The table lists this clone with a few counts. The V call is TRBV5-4, the J call TRBJ1-6, with a possible D match to TRBD1 (5 bases). V dropped 0 bases and J dropped 5 bases, with 18 bases sitting between them. Germline CDR1 is SGHNT and CDR2 is YYREEE (reference sequence). This CDR3 has 18 residues. CDR3 sequence (DNA): TGTGCCAGCAGCTTGGGGGGCCTCCTGGGGTCTAATAATTCACCCCTCCACTTT. This sequence encodes CASSLGGLLGSNNSPLHF.

The V call is TRBV2, the J call TRBJ1-1; D remains unclear. In germline, CDR1 is SNHLY, CDR2 FYNNEI. Trimming cost V 4 bases and J 11 bases, with 14 bases left between them. This CDR3 region has 12 residues. Written as DNA, the CDR3 is TGTGCCAGCAGTGCCCGTTCGGGAGGGGCTTTCTTT. Its protein is CASSARSGGAFF.

The V and J genes are TRBV7-2 and TRBJ1-3; D unresolved. The germline gives CDR1 SGHTA, CDR2 FQGNSA. Between the trimmed V and J ends, which lost 5 bases and 0 bases, there was a span of 17 bases. This CDR3 has 17 residues. In DNA form, the CDR3 reads TGTGCCAGCAGCCATAGTCGATTCGGGCTCTCTGGAAACACCATATATTTT. Protein product: CASSHSRFGLSGNTIYF.

This clone appeared once. The genes are TRBV7-2 and TRBJ1-2; D is ambiguous. From germline, CDR1 is SGHTA and CDR2 FQGNSA. This CDR3 has 12 amino acids. Trimming shortened V by 1 base and J by 4 bases, and 4 bases separated the two germline ends. This CDR3 is CASSLGIYGYTF. The CDR3 DNA reads as TGTGCCAGCAGCTTAGGAATCTATGGCTACACCTTC.

The V gene is TRBV19, the J gene TRBJ2-6, with unresolved D. The germline V and J ends were trimmed by 7 bases and 10 bases, with 5 bases remaining between them. Germline CDR1 reads LNHDA; CDR2 reads SQIVND (reference sequence). The CDR3 covers 10 residues. The CDR3 coding sequence is TGTGCCAGTAAAGGGAACGTCCTGACTTTC. It codes for CASKGNVLTF.

V and J are TRBV4-3 and TRBJ1-2, with D perhaps TRBD1 (6 bases). Trimming took 0 bases from V and 5 from J, leaving 13 bases between them. The CDR3 is 15 residues long. Germline V gene data show CDR1 as LGHNA and CDR2 as YSLEER. This CDR3 reads CASSQDRGGAYGYTF. The CDR3 nucleotides read TGCGCCAGCAGCCAAGATCGGGGGGGCGCTTATGGCTACACCTTC.

The chain joins TRBV19 to TRBJ1-2; 12 bases are a match to TRBD1. Germline CDR1 and CDR2: LNHDA and SQIVND (reference sequence). The V segment lost 3 bases and the J segment 6 bases; nucleotides outside the gene matches: 5. The length of the CDR3 is 15 residues. Here the CDR3 reads CASSIGTGGGNGYTF. Here the CDR3 DNA reads TGTGCCAGTAGTATCGGGACAGGGGGCGGCAATGGCTACACCTTC. Complete variable domain (other parts from reference TRBV19 and TRBJ1-2): DGGITQSPKYLFRKEGQNVTLSCEQNLNHDAMYWYRQDPGQGLRLIYYSQIVNDFQKGDIAEGYSVSREKKESFPLTVTSAQKNPTAFYLCASSIGTGGGNGYTFGSGTRLTVV.

The chain recombines TRBV7-2 with TRBJ2-7; no reliable D call. CDR1 is SGHTA and CDR2 is FQGNSA in the germline V gene. V lost 1 base and J lost 0, with 7 bases in between. CDR3 length: 14 amino acids. The DNA for the CDR3 is TGTGCCAGCAGCTTAGGTCTGAACTCCTACGAGCAGTACTTC. Amino acids: CASSLGLNSYEQYF.

The rearrangement joins TRBV2 to TRBJ2-6; D is ambiguous. This CDR3 region has 15 residues. Germline V lookup: CDR1 SNHLY, CDR2 FYNNEI. Trimming cost V 7 bases and J 4 bases, with 14 bases left between them. The CDR3: CASTRRASGANVLTF. The CDR3 DNA reads TGTGCCAGCACCCGTAGGGCCTCCGGGGCCAACGTCCTGACTTTC.

The chain recombines TRBV6-6 with TRBJ1-1, with TRBD1 as a possible D gene (5 bases). The CDR3 consists of 13 residues. From germline, CDR1 is MNHNY and CDR2 SVGAGI (reference sequence). The V end lost 0 bases, the J end lost 5 bases, and 7 bases lay between the germline ends. The CDR3 bases are TGTGCCAGCAGTTACTCCTGGGGGACTGAAGCTTTCTTT. Its translation: CASSYSWGTEAFF.